The TCR beta chain described here comes from a study of metastatic and nonmetastatic thyroid tumors. Across the whole study: Patients with malignant and benign thyroid disease provided blood and tumor or nodule tissue, whose repertoires were compared.

General study results and limits: In blood and tumor, TCR beta diversity was reportedly significantly higher in malignant thyroid tumors than in benign nodules.

At least ten counts were recorded for this clone. Its antigen remains unknown. Among the patients, none had received any treatment before thyroid surgery. Original analysis: A classifier of distant metastasis in papillary thyroid cancer was built from CDR3 differences (across clinicopathological groups). TCRdb re-analyzed the PCR reads using MiXCR. TCRdb's processing, not the study's, gives the V and J calls here. Among under 20,000 clones listed, roughly 25% were seen once. This CDR3 region has 15 residues. V gave up 0 bases and J gave up 5 bases; unmatched junction bases: 5. Germline V CDR1 and CDR2: SGHAT, FQNNGV.

The TCR comes from a male donor with papillary thyroid cancer or a benign thyroid nodule (not recorded which). Some clones in this sample may be carry-over from other donors' samples. The specimen was blood. The rearrangement joins TRBV11-2 to TRBJ2-5; 8 nucleotides line up with TRBD2. In nucleotides, the CDR3 is TGTGCCAGCAGCTTAGACTTCGGGGGGGATGAGACCCAGTACTTC. Translation: CASSLDFGGDETQYF. The full variable domain, with the rest looked up from reference TRBV11-2 and TRBJ2-5, is EAGVAQSPRYKIIEKRQSVAFWCNPISGHATLYWYQQILGQGPKLLIQFQNNGVVDDSQLPKDRFSAERLKGVDSTLKIQPAKLEDSAVYLCASSLDFGGDETQYFGPGTRLLVL.